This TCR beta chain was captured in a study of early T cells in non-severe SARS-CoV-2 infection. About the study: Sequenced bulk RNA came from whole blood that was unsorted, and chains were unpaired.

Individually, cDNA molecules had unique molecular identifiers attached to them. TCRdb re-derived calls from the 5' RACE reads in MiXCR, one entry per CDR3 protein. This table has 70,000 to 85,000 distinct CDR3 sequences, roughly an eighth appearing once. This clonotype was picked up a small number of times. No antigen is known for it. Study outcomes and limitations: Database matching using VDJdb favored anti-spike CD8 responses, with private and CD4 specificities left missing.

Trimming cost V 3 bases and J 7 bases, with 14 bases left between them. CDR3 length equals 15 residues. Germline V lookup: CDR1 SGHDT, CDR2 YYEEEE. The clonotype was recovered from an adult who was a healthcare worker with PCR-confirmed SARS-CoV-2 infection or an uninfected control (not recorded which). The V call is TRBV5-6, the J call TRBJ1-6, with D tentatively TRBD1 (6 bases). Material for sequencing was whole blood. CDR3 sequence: CASSSTTGSNSPLHF. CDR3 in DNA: TGTGCCAGCAGCTCGACTACAGGGAGCAATTCACCCCTCCACTTT.